Included here is one TCR beta chain sequence, with context. Its antigen is undetermined. Documented time point: recipient sample about 28 days before transplant, after cytoreduction. Blood collection times were about day -28 and days 30, 100, 180 posttransplant. The protocol was immunoSEQ multiplex PCR, while the TCRdb copy is restricted to in-frame clones and leaves out a portion. The sample lists under 45,000 clones, approximately 95% seen once, with 1.5% to 2% in the top ten. The data were obtained in a study of T cell clonotyping in hematopoietic cell transplantation. Study details: Recipient samples before transplant were obtained post-cytoreduction. Overall study findings and caveats: Higher Inverse Simpson Index values in graft donor and pretransplant recipient predicted broader posttransplant TCR diversity. Pathologically expanded recipient clonotypes increased progressively from day 30 to day 180 as diversity fell.

The sample was peripheral blood mononuclear cells, taken before stem cell transplant. This receptor was identified in a man in his forties with chronic myeloid leukemia. Some clones in this sample may be carry-over from other donors' samples.

In nucleotides, the CDR3 is TGTGCCACCATGGTCTACTCCAATTCACCCCTCCACTTT. Amino acid sequence: CATMVYSNSPLHF. The chain has TRBV28 and TRBJ1-6; D uncertain. This CDR3 region has 13 residues. The germline CDR1 and CDR2 sequences are MDHEN and SYDVKM. Trimming took 10 bases from V and 7 from J, leaving 14 bases between them. The whole variable domain, remainder taken from reference TRBV28 and TRBJ1-6, is DVKVTQSSRYLVKRTGEKVFLECVQDMDHENMFWYRQDPGLGLRLIYFSYDVKMKEKGDIPEGYSVSREKKERFSLILESASTNQTSMYLCATMVYSNSPLHFGNGTRLTVT.